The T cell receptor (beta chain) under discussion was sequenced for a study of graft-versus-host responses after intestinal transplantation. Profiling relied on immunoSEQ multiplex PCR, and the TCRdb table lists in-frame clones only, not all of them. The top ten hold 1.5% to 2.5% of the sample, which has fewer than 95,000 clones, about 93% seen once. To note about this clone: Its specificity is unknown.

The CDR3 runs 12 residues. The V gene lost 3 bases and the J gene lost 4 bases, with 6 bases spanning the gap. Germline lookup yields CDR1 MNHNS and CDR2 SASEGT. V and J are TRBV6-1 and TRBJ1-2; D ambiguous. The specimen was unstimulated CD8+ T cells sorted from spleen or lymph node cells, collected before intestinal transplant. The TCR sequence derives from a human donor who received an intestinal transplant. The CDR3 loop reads CASSESTYGYTF. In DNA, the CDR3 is TGTGCCAGCAGTGAGAGCACCTATGGCTACACCTTC.